This entry is about one T cell receptor beta chain. The data were taken from a study of blood T cell repertoires in COVID-19. The table came from immunoSEQ multiplex PCR; TCRdb's copy has only in-frame clones and leaves some out. This table has about 260,000 clones, about 88% appearing once. Losses at the gene ends were 2 bases for V and 4 bases for J; bases not matched to a gene: 4. Germline CDR1 is MNHEY and CDR2 is SVGEGT. The CDR3 is 14 amino acids. Sequencing used peripheral blood. This rearrangement joins TRBV6-2 or TRBV6-3 to TRBJ2-7, with 8 bases matching TRBD1. This receptor was obtained from a man aged 18 to 29 with active or convalescent COVID-19. The CDR3 nucleotides read TGTGCCAGCAGTTACGGACAGGGTGGATACGAGCAGTACTTC. This codes for CASSYGQGGYEQYF.